The clone carrying this T cell receptor beta chain showed up just a few times. Germline CDR1 and CDR2: SGHRS and YFSETQ. Trimming cost V 0 bases and J 3 bases, with 12 bases left between them. The CDR3 totals 16 residues. Constant-region reverse primers amplified full-length variable regions, followed by semi-nested Nested Universal Primer A PCR. TCRdb passed the 5' RACE reads through MiXCR, listing each CDR3 protein once. This table has roughly 50,000 distinct CDR3 sequences, roughly 18% appearing once. V gene TRBV5-1 combines with J gene TRBJ2-2; D perhaps matches TRBD2 (6 bases). The sequence came from a female donor with breast cancer. Sequencing was carried out using naive CD4+ T cells sorted from blood. The sample's subset: naive CD4+ T cells, CD4+CD45RA+CD25-. The CDR3 loop is CASSLVLARYTGELFF. CDR3 in DNA: TGCGCCAGCAGCTTGGTGCTAGCGCGATACACCGGGGAGCTGTTTTTT.